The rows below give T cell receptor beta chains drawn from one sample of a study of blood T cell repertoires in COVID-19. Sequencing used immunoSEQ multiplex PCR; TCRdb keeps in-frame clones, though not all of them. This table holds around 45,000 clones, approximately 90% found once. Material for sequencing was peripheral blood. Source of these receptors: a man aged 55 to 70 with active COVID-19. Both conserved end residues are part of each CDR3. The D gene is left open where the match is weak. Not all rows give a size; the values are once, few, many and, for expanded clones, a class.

DNA: TGCGCCAGCAGCGCGGGACAGGGAGATCAGCCCCAGCATTTT
CDR3: CASSAGQGDQPQHF
D: TRBD1
size: NA
V: TRBV4-3
J: TRBJ1-5

DNA: TGTGCCAGCAGCTTAGCGGGGTCACCCCTCCACTTT
CDR3: CASSLAGSPLHF
D: NA
size: few
V: TRBV11-2
J: TRBJ1-6

DNA: TGTGCCAGCAGCAGGGCGGATAATTCACCCCTCCACTTT
CDR3: CASSRADNSPLHF
D: NA
size: NA
V: TRBV27
J: TRBJ1-6

DNA: TGTGCCAGCAGCAATATAGGGGGTGCAGATACGCAGTATTTT
CDR3: CASSNIGGADTQYF
D: NA
size: NA
V: TRBV14
J: TRBJ2-3

DNA: TGTGCCAGCAGTCCGAGCGGGGGGACCCTCTCCTACGAGCAGTACTTC
CDR3: CASSPSGGTLSYEQYF
D: TRBD2
size: NA
V: TRBV28
J: TRBJ2-7

DNA: TGTGCCAGTCGTGGGGGACAGACGAACACCGGGGAGCTGTTTTTT
CDR3: CASRGGQTNTGELFF
D: TRBD1
size: few
V: TRBV28
J: TRBJ2-2

DNA: TGTGCCAGCAGTCCCGTCGACAGGGGGCGGTACAATGAGCAGTTCTTC
CDR3: CASSPVDRGRYNEQFF
D: TRBD1
size: NA
V: TRBV6-4
J: TRBJ2-1

DNA: TGTGCCAGCAGCGTACTACAGGGGTCTCAGCCCCAGCATTTT
CDR3: CASSVLQGSQPQHF
D: TRBD1
size: NA
V: TRBV6-5
J: TRBJ1-5

DNA: TGTGCCTGGAGTTGGCAGGGGGGATCACAGCCCCAGCATTTT
CDR3: CAWSWQGGSQPQHF
D: TRBD1
size: few
V: TRBV30
J: TRBJ1-5

DNA: TGTGCCAGCAGTGACTCGAAAGGCGGGGGTCGAGAGCAGTACTTC
CDR3: CASSDSKGGGREQYF
D: TRBD2
size: few
V: TRBV6-4
J: TRBJ2-7

DNA: TGCGCCAGCTGCCCTGACATGGGGAGTGGTCAAGAGACCCAGTACTTC
CDR3: CASCPDMGSGQETQYF
D: NA
size: NA
V: TRBV5-1
J: TRBJ2-5

DNA: TGTGCCACCAGTGACCCCGGTGATCCGCAGTATTTT
CDR3: CATSDPGDPQYF
D: NA
size: NA
V: TRBV24-1
J: TRBJ2-3

DNA: TGTGCCAGCAGCTTGTCCCGGGGGGGACTCCAAGAGACCCAGTACTTC
CDR3: CASSLSRGGLQETQYF
D: TRBD2
size: NA
V: TRBV5-4
J: TRBJ2-5

DNA: TGTGCCAGCAAGAGACAGGTGGCCGCAGATACGCAGTATTTT
CDR3: CASKRQVAADTQYF
D: NA
size: NA
V: TRBV6-5
J: TRBJ2-3

DNA: TGTGCCAGCAGCGTGTCGGGGGGTGTCTACAATGAGCAGTTCTTC
CDR3: CASSVSGGVYNEQFF
D: TRBD2
size: NA
V: TRBV9
J: TRBJ2-1

DNA: TGTGCCAGCAGTGACGTCTCCAAAAACATTCAGTACTTC
CDR3: CASSDVSKNIQYF
D: NA
size: NA
V: TRBV6-1
J: TRBJ2-4

DNA: TGTGCCAGCAGCTTATCGGGGGGCGCGGGCTATGGCTACACCTTC
CDR3: CASSLSGGAGYGYTF
D: NA
size: once
V: TRBV7-3
J: TRBJ1-2

DNA: TGTGCCAGCAGCCGGGGGGAAGGTACCGGGGAGCTGTTTTTT
CDR3: CASSRGEGTGELFF
D: TRBD2
size: NA
V: TRBV7-3
J: TRBJ2-2

DNA: TGTGCCAGCAGCTTCACCCCGACACCGAGGGCGGAGACCCAGTACTTC
CDR3: CASSFTPTPRAETQYF
D: NA
size: NA
V: TRBV7-2
J: TRBJ2-5

DNA: TGTGCCAGCAGCTTTGACCCCGGGACAGGGGCCGCCAAAAACATTCAGTACTTC
CDR3: CASSFDPGTGAAKNIQYF
D: TRBD1
size: NA
V: TRBV7-2
J: TRBJ2-4

DNA: TGCGCCAGCAGCTCGGACAGGGGAGGCTACGAGCAGTACTTC
CDR3: CASSSDRGGYEQYF
D: TRBD1
size: NA
V: TRBV5-1
J: TRBJ2-7

DNA: TGTGCCAGTAGTCTATCACCGTTGAGCAATCAGCCCCAGCATTTT
CDR3: CASSLSPLSNQPQHF
D: NA
size: NA
V: TRBV19
J: TRBJ1-5

DNA: TGTGCCAGCAGTAAGGGGCCCAACAATGAGCAGTTCTTC
CDR3: CASSKGPNNEQFF
D: NA
size: once
V: TRBV2
J: TRBJ2-1

DNA: TGTGCCAGCGGGCAAGGGGGAAGGGATGAAAAACTGTTTTTT
CDR3: CASGQGGRDEKLFF
D: NA
size: NA
V: TRBV27
J: TRBJ1-4

DNA: TGTGCCAGCAGCCAAGTAGGGGGGGCCTATGGCTACACCTTC
CDR3: CASSQVGGAYGYTF
D: NA
size: NA
V: TRBV7-9
J: TRBJ1-2

DNA: TGTGCCAGCAGTTACTCTCGGGAGGGTATGAATGAGCAGTTCTTC
CDR3: CASSYSREGMNEQFF
D: TRBD2
size: NA
V: TRBV6-5
J: TRBJ2-1

DNA: TGTGCCAGCAGTTACACGAGGGAGTTTGCTAATGAAAAACTGTTTTTT
CDR3: CASSYTREFANEKLFF
D: NA
size: NA
V: TRBV6-5
J: TRBJ1-4